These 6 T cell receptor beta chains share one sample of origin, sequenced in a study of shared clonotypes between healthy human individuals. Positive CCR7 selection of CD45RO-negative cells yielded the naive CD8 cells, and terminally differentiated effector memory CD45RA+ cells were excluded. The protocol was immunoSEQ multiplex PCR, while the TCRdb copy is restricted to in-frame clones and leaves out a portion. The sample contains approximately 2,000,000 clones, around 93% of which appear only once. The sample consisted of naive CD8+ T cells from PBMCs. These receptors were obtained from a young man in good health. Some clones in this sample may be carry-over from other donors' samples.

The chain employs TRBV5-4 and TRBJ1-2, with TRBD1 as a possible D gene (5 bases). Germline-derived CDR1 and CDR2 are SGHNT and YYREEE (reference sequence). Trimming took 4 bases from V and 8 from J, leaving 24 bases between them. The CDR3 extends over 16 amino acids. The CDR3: CASSLLGTAGTIGYTF. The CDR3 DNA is TGTGCCAGCAGCCTTCTTGGGACCGCCGGAACTATCGGCTACACCTTC.

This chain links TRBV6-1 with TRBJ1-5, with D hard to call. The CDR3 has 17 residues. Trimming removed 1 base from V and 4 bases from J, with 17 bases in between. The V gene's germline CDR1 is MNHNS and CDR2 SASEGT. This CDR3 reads CASSEVVRGRTNQPQHF. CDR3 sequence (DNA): TGTGCCAGCAGTGAAGTAGTAAGAGGCAGAACTAATCAGCCCCAGCATTTT.

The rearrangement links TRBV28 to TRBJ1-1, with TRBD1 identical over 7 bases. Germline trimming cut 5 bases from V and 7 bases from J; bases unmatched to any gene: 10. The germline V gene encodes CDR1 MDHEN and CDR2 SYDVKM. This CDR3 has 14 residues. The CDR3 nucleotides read TGTGCCAGCAGTCCAGGGGGATCAGGGATTGAAGCTTTCTTT. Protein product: CASSPGGSGIEAFF.

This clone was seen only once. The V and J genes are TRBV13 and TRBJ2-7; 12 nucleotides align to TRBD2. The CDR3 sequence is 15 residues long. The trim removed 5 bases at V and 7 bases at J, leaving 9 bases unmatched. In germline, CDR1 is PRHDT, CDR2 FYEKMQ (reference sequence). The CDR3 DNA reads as TGTGCCAGCAGCCTAACTAGCGGGAGGACTAGAGAGCAGTACTTC. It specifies CASSLTSGRTREQYF.

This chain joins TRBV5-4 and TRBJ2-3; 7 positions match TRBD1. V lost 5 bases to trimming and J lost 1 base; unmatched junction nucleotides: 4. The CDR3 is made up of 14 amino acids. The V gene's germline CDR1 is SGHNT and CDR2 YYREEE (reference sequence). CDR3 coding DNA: TGTGCCAGCAGAGCAGGGGGAGGCACAGATACGCAGTATTTT. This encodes CASRAGGGTDTQYF.

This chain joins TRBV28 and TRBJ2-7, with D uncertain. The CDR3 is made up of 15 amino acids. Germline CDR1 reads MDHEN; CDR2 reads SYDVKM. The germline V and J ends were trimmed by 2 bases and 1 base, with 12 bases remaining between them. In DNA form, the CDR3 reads TGTGCCAGCAGTTTAGGTGAACCGGCGTCCTACGAGCAGTACTTC. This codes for CASSLGEPASYEQYF. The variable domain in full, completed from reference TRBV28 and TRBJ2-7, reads DVKVTQSSRYLVKRTGEKVFLECVQDMDHENMFWYRQDPGLGLRLIYFSYDVKMKEKGDIPEGYSVSREKKERFSLILESASTNQTSMYLCASSLGEPASYEQYFGPGTRLTVT.